This section outlines one T cell receptor beta chain sequence together with its context. Its antigen remains unknown. There are 15 residues in the CDR3. Trimming cost V 4 bases and J 6 bases; bases outside gene matches: 9. CDR1 and CDR2 from the germline V gene are SGHRS and YFSETQ. This record belongs to a study of blood T cells in healthy people across ages. Study-level findings and limits: Estimates of total diversity, which came from one million sequenced T cells, were considered to be underestimates.

Together with a sample-barcoded 5' primer, a J-beta primer mix was included in a second PCR lasting 7 to 11 cycles. Tags on each cDNA molecule came from a template-switch adaptor with 12 random nucleotides. TCRdb processed the 5' RACE reads anew with MiXCR; each CDR3 protein has one entry. The data show around 1.1 million distinct CDR3 sequences, approximately 38% seen once. Sequenced material: blood. This receptor was taken from a man between 18 and 29 years old in good health. The chain has TRBV5-1 and TRBJ2-4; TRBD2 agrees at 8 bases. CDR3 sequence reads: CASSREVAGRNIQYF. The CDR3 DNA reads TGCGCCAGCAGCCGGGAGGTAGCGGGGCGAAACATTCAGTACTTC.